The 20 T cell receptor beta chains below come from one sample, sequenced in a study of identical twins. TCRdb processed the 5' RACE reads anew with MiXCR; each CDR3 protein has one entry. The sample has some 690,000 distinct CDR3 sequences, around 20% seen once. This sample also belongs to another study, concerning T cells expressing NK-cell markers.

The sample comprised PBMCs. The receptors originated from a woman younger than 35 in good health.

This clonotype has just a few counts. The chain links TRBV6-8 to TRBJ2-3; possibly TRBD2 for D (6 bases). This CDR3 contains 16 residues. Looked up from germline, CDR1 is MNHGY and CDR2 is SAAAGT. Between the trimmed V and J ends, which lost 2 bases and 2 bases, there was a span of 14 bases. The CDR3 DNA reads TGTGCCAGCAGTTACCGGGCGGGGCGGCACACAGATACGCAGTATTTT. Translating gives CASSYRAGRHTDTQYF.

A few counts support this clonotype. The V call is TRBV18, the J call TRBJ2-3; D is perhaps TRBD2 (5 bases). V was shortened by 3 bases and J by 1 base, with 14 bases between the two germline ends. The germline CDR1 and CDR2 sequences are KGHSH and LQKENI. The CDR3 spans 16 residues. CDR3 sequence (DNA): TGTGCCAGCTCACCCTCCGACCTGAGGGGCACAGATACGCAGTATTTT. It codes for CASSPSDLRGTDTQYF. Full variable domain (missing parts from reference TRBV18 and TRBJ2-3): NAGVMQNPRHLVRRRGQEARLRCSPMKGHSHVYWYRQLPEEGLKFMVYLQKENIIDESGMPKERFSAEFPKEGPSILRIQQVVRGDSAAYFCASSPSDLRGTDTQYFGPGTRLTVL.

This chain uses TRBV6-2 or TRBV6-3 with TRBJ2-1; tentatively, D is TRBD2 (5 bases). V gave up 6 bases and J gave up 3 bases, with 12 bases separating them. Per the germline V gene, CDR1 is MNHEY and CDR2 is SVGEGT. CDR3 length: 14 amino acids. CDR3: CASRRDMSYNEQFF. The CDR3 DNA is TGTGCCAGCAGGAGGGATATGAGCTACAATGAGCAGTTCTTC.

This clonotype showed up just a few times. The rearrangement joins TRBV12-3 or TRBV12-4 to TRBJ1-1, with a tentative D call TRBD1 (6 bases). V dropped 5 bases and J dropped 0 bases, with 16 bases sitting between them. The CDR3 consists of 16 residues. CDR3 amino acids: CASSKARTDMNTEAFF. CDR3 coding DNA: TGTGCCAGCAGTAAGGCCAGGACAGACATGAACACTGAAGCTTTCTTT.

The gene calls are TRBV2 and TRBJ1-5, with TRBD1 identical over 8 bases. CDR3 length: 14 amino acids. In germline, CDR1 is SNHLY, CDR2 FYNNEI. V was clipped by 5 bases and J by 6 bases; unmatched bases: 6. For the CDR3, the DNA is TGTGCCAGCAGTACGGACAGGGTAGGTCAGCCCCAGCATTTT. Translating it yields CASSTDRVGQPQHF.

This clonotype was seen only a few times. The J gene is TRBJ2-7, the V gene TRBV5-1; maybe TRBD1 (5 bases). The CDR3 runs to 14 residues. Trimming shortened V by 3 bases and J by 2 bases, and 12 bases separated the two germline ends. From germline, CDR1 is SGHRS and CDR2 YFSETQ. CDR3 DNA sequence: TGCGCCAGCAGCTCAATGTGGGGCCCCTACGAGCAGTACTTC. Its protein product is CASSSMWGPYEQYF.

This clonotype was picked up a small number of times. The chain recombines TRBV15 with TRBJ2-1; TRBD1 or TRBD2 may be the D gene (6 bases each). CDR3 length: 12 amino acids. Trimming stripped 7 bases from V and 6 bases from J, with 10 bases between. CDR1 is LNHNV, CDR2 YYDKDF, per germline (reference sequence). CDR3 loop: CATKGGFNEQFF. DNA for the CDR3: TGTGCCACCAAAGGGGGGTTCAATGAGCAGTTCTTC.

This clonotype was counted only a few times. This chain links TRBV9 with TRBJ2-1; D not certain. V gave up 1 base and J gave up 4 bases, with 15 bases separating them. Per germline, CDR1 SGDLS and CDR2 YYNGEE. The CDR3 totals 16 residues. DNA for the CDR3: TGTGCCAGCAGCGTATCCACGGTCGGGCGGTACAATGAGCAGTTCTTC. Translating gives CASSVSTVGRYNEQFF. Together with reference TRBV9 and TRBJ2-1, the CDR3 gives the full variable domain: DSGVTQTPKHLITATGQRVTLRCSPRSGDLSVYWYQQSLDQGLQFLIQYYNGEERAKGNILERFSAQQFPDLHSELNLSSLELGDSALYFCASSVSTVGRYNEQFFGPGTRLTVL.

This chain links TRBV20-1 with TRBJ2-1; a possible D gene is TRBD2 (6 bases). CDR3 length equals 14 residues. The ends were cut back, 3 bases at V and 4 bases at J, with 13 bases in the middle. Germline values: CDR1 DFQATT, CDR2 SNEGSKA (reference sequence). CDR3 protein: CSASKSAGYNEQFF. In DNA form, the CDR3 reads TGCAGTGCTAGTAAATCAGCGGGTTACAATGAGCAGTTCTTC.

The chain combines TRBV5-1 with TRBJ2-7; 7 bases match TRBD1. With V trimmed by 5 bases and J by 3 bases, 8 bases remained unmatched. The CDR3 consists of 14 residues. Germline lookup yields CDR1 SGHRS and CDR2 YFSETQ. The DNA for the CDR3 is TGCGCCAGCAGATCCCCGGGACAGAACTACGAGCAGTACTTC. Protein: CASRSPGQNYEQYF.

This clonotype was seen only a few times. CDR3 DNA: TGTGCCAGCAGCTTAGGTGGATCCCCCGAGTTCTTC. Amino acids: CASSLGGSPEFF. V gene TRBV7-9 combines with J gene TRBJ2-1; unclear D gene. Germline CDR1 and CDR2: SEHNR and FQNEAQ (reference sequence). Trimming stripped 1 base from V and 14 bases from J, with 12 bases between. CDR3 length: 12 residues.

Regarding this clonotype: Because the CDR3 is missing its conserved closing phenylalanine or tryptophan, this is likely a read error. The chain carries TRBV20-1 and TRBJ2-1, with a weak D call TRBD2 (5 bases). This CDR3 region has 14 residues. Trimming left V 5 bases short and J 9 bases short, with 20 bases between. Germline values: CDR1 DFQATT, CDR2 SNEGSKA (reference sequence). CDR3 residues: CSAPPRTLPGEQFL. The CDR3 DNA follows: TGCAGTGCTCCCCCGAGGACTCTCCCGGGTGAGCAGTTCTTA.

The chain recombines TRBV20-1 with TRBJ2-7, with D possibly TRBD1 on 6 matching bases. The germline V and J ends were trimmed by 3 bases and 0 bases, with 12 bases remaining between them. Germline lookup yields CDR1 DFQATT and CDR2 SNEGSKA (reference sequence). This CDR3 is 14 amino acids long. This CDR3 is CSARGAVDSYEQYF. The CDR3, as DNA: TGCAGTGCTAGGGGGGCAGTAGACTCCTACGAGCAGTACTTC.

In DNA, the CDR3 is TGTGCCAGCAGCGCCCTCGTGGATGCAACTAATGAAAAACTGTTTTTT. Translating gives CASSALVDATNEKLFF. The chain links TRBV7-9 to TRBJ1-4; D unresolved. Trimming left V 5 bases short and J 0 bases short, with 13 bases between. CDR3 length: 16 residues. The V gene's germline CDR1 is SEHNR and CDR2 FQNEAQ (reference sequence).

This clonotype was counted between two and nine times. The chain couples TRBV6-5 to TRBJ2-7, with D maybe TRBD1 (5 bases). The CDR3 is 14 residues long. Germline V lookup: CDR1 MNHEY, CDR2 SVGAGI. V dropped 0 bases and J dropped 3 bases, with 9 bases sitting between them. This CDR3 is CASSYSGQNYEQYF. Written as DNA, the CDR3 is TGTGCCAGCAGTTACTCGGGGCAGAACTACGAGCAGTACTTC.

The chain recombines TRBV6-5 with TRBJ2-3, with D possibly being TRBD1 (5 bases). CDR3 length: 15 amino acids. Deletions cut 2 bases from V and 6 bases from J, with 15 bases between. In germline, CDR1 is MNHEY, CDR2 SVGAGI. DNA of the CDR3: TGTGCCAGCAGTTACCTTCAGGGATCGGGCGATACGCAGTATTTT. Translating gives CASSYLQGSGDTQYF.

The chain joins TRBV20-1 to TRBJ2-3; D perhaps matches TRBD2 (5 bases). Germline values: CDR1 DFQATT, CDR2 SNEGSKA (reference sequence). Deletions cut 6 bases from V and 5 bases from J, with 15 bases between. The CDR3 covers 13 residues. CDR3 sequence: CSAWRTGGDTQYF. The CDR3, as DNA: TGCAGTGCCTGGAGGACTGGCGGAGATACGCAGTATTTT.

This clonotype was found a few times. The rearrangement links TRBV6-1 to TRBJ2-7, with 9 bases matching TRBD2. There are 13 residues in the CDR3. Germline CDR1 reads MNHNS; CDR2 reads SASEGT. The J segment lost 0 bases and the V segment lost 11 bases, leaving 5 bases of the junction unmatched. The CDR3 region is CASAGGGSYEQYF. CDR3 nucleotide sequence: TGTGCCTCCGCGGGGGGGGGCTCCTACGAGCAGTACTTC.

The chain joins TRBV7-9 to TRBJ2-1; 14 nucleotides agree with TRBD2. J was trimmed by 8 bases and V by 6 bases; bases with no gene match: 6. The length of the CDR3 is 15 residues. Germline V gene data show CDR1 as SEHNR and CDR2 as FQNEAQ (reference sequence). CDR3: CASRLTSGGADEQFF. Here the CDR3 DNA reads TGTGCCAGCAGGTTGACTAGCGGGGGGGCCGATGAGCAGTTCTTC.

This clonotype was counted at least ten times. The gene calls are TRBV12-3 or TRBV12-4 and TRBJ2-3; D gene ambiguous. Trimming shortened V by 8 bases and J by 4 bases, and 10 bases separated the two germline ends. The CDR3 covers 12 residues. CDR3 region: CASATVPDTQYF. CDR3 coding DNA: TGTGCCAGCGCCACTGTCCCAGATACGCAGTATTTT.